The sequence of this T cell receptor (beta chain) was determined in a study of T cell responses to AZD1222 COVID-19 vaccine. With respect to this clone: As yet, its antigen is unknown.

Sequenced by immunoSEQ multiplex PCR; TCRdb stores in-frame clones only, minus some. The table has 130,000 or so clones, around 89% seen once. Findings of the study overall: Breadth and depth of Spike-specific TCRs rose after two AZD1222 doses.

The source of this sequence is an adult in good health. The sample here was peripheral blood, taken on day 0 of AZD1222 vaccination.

CDR3 residues: CASSQSRDMYGYTF. The CDR3 bases are TGTGCCAGCAGCCAGTCCCGGGACATGTATGGCTACACCTTC. The gene calls are TRBV5-6 and TRBJ1-2, with D perhaps matching TRBD1 (6 bases). This CDR3 contains 14 residues. Germline lookup yields CDR1 SGHDT and CDR2 YYEEEE. The ends were cut back, 4 bases at V and 5 bases at J, with 15 bases in the middle. Full variable domain (remainder filled in from reference TRBV5-6 and TRBJ1-2): DAGVTQSPTHLIKTRGQQVTLRCSPKSGHDTVSWYQQALGQGPQFIFQYYEEEERQRGNFPDRFSGHQFPNYSSELNVNALLLGDSALYLCASSQSRDMYGYTFGSGTRLTVV.